The clone carrying this T cell receptor beta chain appeared a single time. Its antigen is as yet unknown. This table comes from immunoSEQ multiplex PCR, and its TCRdb copy is limited to in-frame clones, with some not included. The sample has roughly 150,000 clones, 89% seen once. The sample is drawn from a study of cytomegalovirus exposure and HLA in healthy donors. Study-level points and caveats: TCR clusters originating in the first cohort tended to co-occur in the roughly 120 validation repertoires, according to a later analysis.

The TCR sequence derives from a woman aged 18-29 years in good health and CMV-seropositive. Sequencing was carried out using PBMCs.

The CDR3 spells CASSYPGTSGEQFF. CDR3 in DNA: TGTGCCAGCAGTTACCCGGGGACAAGCGGTGAGCAGTTCTTC. The genes are TRBV6-6 and TRBJ2-1; D may be TRBD1 (6 bases). The CDR3 runs to 14 residues. Germline CDR1 is MNHNY and CDR2 is SVGAGI (reference sequence). V lost 2 bases and J lost 9, with 14 bases in between.